Listed below are T cell receptor beta chains from one sample, sequenced in a study of T-cell reconstitution after alpha-beta-depleted transplantation in children. TCRdb reprocessed the PCR reads with MiXCR, giving one entry per CDR3 protein. The data show under 350,000 distinct CDR3 sequences, with 9.5% to 10% seen just once and about 9.5% held by the top ten. Specimen: PBMCs from the stem cell graft donor, collected from the stem cell graft. These receptors were collected from a human donor who donated a stem cell graft to a child with SCID. Each CDR3 is given with its conserved first and last residue. The D gene is left open where the match is weak. Only part of the rows carry a size: once, few, many, or a class if the clone is expanded.

d_gene: TRBD1; len: 15; j_gene: TRBJ1-5; v_gene: TRBV5-1; abundance: few; CDR3aa: CASSFGTGKGQPQHF; CDR3nt: TGCGCCAGCAGTTTCGGGACAGGGAAGGGCCAGCCCCAGCATTTT
d_gene: NA; len: 15; j_gene: TRBJ2-2; v_gene: TRBV11-3; abundance: NA; CDR3aa: CASSMRQGGTGELFF; CDR3nt: TGTGCCAGCAGTATGAGACAGGGAGGAACCGGGGAGCTGTTTTTT
d_gene: NA; len: 16; j_gene: TRBJ2-3; v_gene: TRBV5-1; abundance: NA; CDR3aa: CASSLYGTTSTDTQYF; CDR3nt: TGCGCCAGCAGCTTGTACGGGACAACTAGCACAGATACGCAGTATTTT
d_gene: TRBD2; len: 15; j_gene: TRBJ2-1; v_gene: TRBV2; abundance: few; CDR3aa: CASSAGLAGDNEQFF; CDR3nt: TGTGCCAGCAGCGCGGGACTAGCGGGGGACAATGAGCAGTTCTTC
d_gene: TRBD1; len: 15; j_gene: TRBJ1-1; v_gene: TRBV6-5; abundance: many; CDR3aa: CASTIKGTGATEAFF; CDR3nt: TGTGCCAGCACCATAAAAGGGACAGGGGCCACTGAAGCTTTCTTT
d_gene: TRBD1; len: 14; j_gene: TRBJ1-1; v_gene: TRBV7-8; abundance: few; CDR3aa: CASTLQGQNTEAFF; CDR3nt: TGTGCCAGCACCCTACAGGGGCAGAACACTGAAGCTTTCTTT
d_gene: TRBD1; len: 14; j_gene: TRBJ2-3; v_gene: TRBV20-1; abundance: NA; CDR3aa: CSLLRQGPPDTQYF; CDR3nt: TGCAGCCTCCTCCGACAGGGTCCCCCAGATACGCAGTATTTT
d_gene: NA; len: 13; j_gene: TRBJ2-5; v_gene: TRBV27; abundance: few; CDR3aa: CATTSRDPWTQYF; CDR3nt: TGTGCCACCACATCCCGGGACCCGTGGACCCAGTACTTC
d_gene: TRBD2; len: 13; j_gene: TRBJ2-1; v_gene: TRBV12-5; abundance: few; CDR3aa: CASGLGGGNEQFF; CDR3nt: TGTGCTAGTGGTTTGGGGGGAGGGAATGAGCAGTTCTTC
d_gene: NA; len: 18; j_gene: TRBJ2-7; v_gene: TRBV12-3/TRBV12-4; abundance: few; CDR3aa: CASSETRPGPRSSYEQYF; CDR3nt: TGTGCCAGCAGCGAAACCCGGCCCGGGCCAAGGAGCTCCTACGAGCAGTACTTC
d_gene: TRBD2; len: 16; j_gene: TRBJ2-2; v_gene: TRBV12-3/TRBV12-4; abundance: NA; CDR3aa: CASSEGLAGVHGELFF; CDR3nt: TGTGCCAGCAGTGAGGGACTAGCGGGGGTCCACGGGGAGCTGTTTTTT
d_gene: NA; len: 13; j_gene: TRBJ1-2; v_gene: TRBV12-3/TRBV12-4; abundance: NA; CDR3aa: CASSQTGLNGYTF; CDR3nt: TGTGCCAGCAGCCAAACAGGGTTGAATGGCTACACCTTC
d_gene: TRBD2; len: 16; j_gene: TRBJ2-1; v_gene: TRBV7-3; abundance: many; CDR3aa: CASSLTLGGANNEQFF; CDR3nt: TGTGCCAGCAGCTTAACGCTCGGGGGGGCAAACAATGAGCAGTTCTTC
d_gene: TRBD2; len: 16; j_gene: TRBJ2-1; v_gene: TRBV5-1; abundance: NA; CDR3aa: CASSLELAGGYNEQFF; CDR3nt: TGCGCCAGCAGCTTGGAACTAGCGGGGGGCTACAATGAGCAGTTCTTC
d_gene: NA; len: 13; j_gene: TRBJ2-2; v_gene: TRBV7-3; abundance: few; CDR3aa: CACARSNTGELFF; CDR3nt: TGTGCCTGCGCTCGGTCGAACACCGGGGAGCTGTTTTTT
d_gene: NA; len: 14; j_gene: TRBJ2-7; v_gene: TRBV5-1; abundance: many; CDR3aa: CASSYSWGNYEQYF; CDR3nt: TGCGCCAGCAGTTACAGTTGGGGGAACTACGAGCAGTACTTC
d_gene: NA; len: 17; j_gene: TRBJ2-5; v_gene: TRBV4-2; abundance: NA; CDR3aa: CASSQDQGRGGREAQYF; CDR3nt: TGTGCCAGCAGCCAAGACCAGGGGCGGGGAGGCAGGGAAGCCCAGTACTTC
d_gene: NA; len: 17; j_gene: TRBJ2-1; v_gene: TRBV12-3/TRBV12-4; abundance: NA; CDR3aa: CASSFRAGPSPYNEQFF; CDR3nt: TGTGCCAGCAGTTTTCGGGCAGGCCCAAGCCCCTACAATGAGCAGTTCTTC
d_gene: TRBD2; len: 16; j_gene: TRBJ2-1; v_gene: TRBV5-1; abundance: few; CDR3aa: CASSPYLAGGYNEQFF; CDR3nt: TGCGCCAGCAGCCCTTACCTAGCGGGGGGGTACAATGAGCAGTTCTTC
d_gene: NA; len: 16; j_gene: TRBJ2-2; v_gene: TRBV5-1; abundance: many; CDR3aa: CASSLAVQTGAGELFF; CDR3nt: TGCGCCAGCAGCTTGGCAGTTCAGACAGGCGCCGGGGAGCTGTTTTTT
d_gene: TRBD1; len: 14; j_gene: TRBJ2-7; v_gene: TRBV9; abundance: few; CDR3aa: CASSIRDSPYEQYF; CDR3nt: TGTGCCAGCAGCATCCGGGACAGTCCCTACGAGCAGTACTTC
d_gene: TRBD1; len: 15; j_gene: TRBJ1-1; v_gene: TRBV7-9; abundance: few; CDR3aa: CASSQNRGRRTEAFF; CDR3nt: TGTGCCAGCAGCCAAAACAGGGGGAGGAGGACTGAAGCTTTCTTT
d_gene: NA; len: 16; j_gene: TRBJ1-4; v_gene: TRBV6-1; abundance: NA; CDR3aa: CASSDPGDSVDEKLFF; CDR3nt: TGTGCCAGCAGTGACCCCGGTGACAGCGTGGATGAAAAACTGTTTTTT
d_gene: NA; len: 14; j_gene: TRBJ2-7; v_gene: TRBV9; abundance: few; CDR3aa: CASSPMRVTYEQYF; CDR3nt: TGTGCCAGCAGCCCAATGCGGGTTACCTACGAGCAGTACTTC
d_gene: NA; len: 15; j_gene: TRBJ2-1; v_gene: TRBV29-1; abundance: NA; CDR3aa: CSATKGQGWNNEQFF; CDR3nt: TGCAGCGCCACAAAGGGTCAGGGATGGAACAATGAGCAGTTCTTC
d_gene: NA; len: 13; j_gene: TRBJ2-3; v_gene: TRBV15; abundance: NA; CDR3aa: CATSPSSWGTQYF; CDR3nt: TGTGCCACCTCCCCTAGTTCCTGGGGAACGCAGTATTTT
d_gene: NA; len: 16; j_gene: TRBJ1-4; v_gene: TRBV7-2; abundance: many; CDR3aa: CASSPKMVSSAEKLFF; CDR3nt: TGTGCCAGCAGCCCAAAGATGGTCTCTTCGGCTGAAAAACTGTTTTTT
d_gene: TRBD1; len: 15; j_gene: TRBJ2-7; v_gene: TRBV9; abundance: few; CDR3aa: CASSPTGTGSYEQYF; CDR3nt: TGTGCCAGCAGCCCCACCGGGACAGGGTCCTACGAGCAGTACTTC
d_gene: TRBD1; len: 14; j_gene: TRBJ2-2; v_gene: TRBV20-1; abundance: few; CDR3aa: CSATPGQGPGELFF; CDR3nt: TGCAGTGCTACTCCCGGACAGGGCCCCGGGGAGCTGTTTTTT
d_gene: NA; len: 15; j_gene: TRBJ2-3; v_gene: TRBV7-3; abundance: many; CDR3aa: CASSNAGSGTDTQYF; CDR3nt: TGTGCCAGCAGCAACGCAGGGTCCGGGACAGATACGCAGTATTTT
d_gene: NA; len: 14; j_gene: TRBJ2-2; v_gene: TRBV9; abundance: many; CDR3aa: CASSVDPTARELFF; CDR3nt: TGTGCCAGCAGCGTAGACCCCACCGCCCGGGAGCTGTTTTTT
d_gene: NA; len: 13; j_gene: TRBJ2-7; v_gene: TRBV5-1; abundance: NA; CDR3aa: CASRPVGGYEQYF; CDR3nt: TGCGCCAGCAGGCCTGTTGGAGGCTACGAGCAGTACTTC
d_gene: NA; len: 11; j_gene: TRBJ2-5; v_gene: TRBV7-6; abundance: many; CDR3aa: CASSTKETQYF; CDR3nt: TGTGCCAGCAGCACTAAAGAGACCCAGTACTTC
d_gene: TRBD2; len: 15; j_gene: TRBJ2-3; v_gene: TRBV20-1; abundance: NA; CDR3aa: CSASETSGARDTQYF; CDR3nt: TGCAGTGCTAGTGAGACTAGCGGGGCGCGAGATACGCAGTATTTT
d_gene: NA; len: 12; j_gene: TRBJ2-7; v_gene: TRBV19; abundance: NA; CDR3aa: CASSIGGGEQYF; CDR3nt: TGTGCCAGTAGTATCGGGGGCGGCGAGCAGTACTTC
d_gene: TRBD2; len: 16; j_gene: TRBJ2-1; v_gene: TRBV11-2; abundance: few; CDR3aa: CASSYTRGGRHNEQFF; CDR3nt: TGTGCCAGCAGCTATACCCGGGGGGGGAGACACAATGAGCAGTTCTTC
d_gene: TRBD1; len: 16; j_gene: TRBJ1-4; v_gene: TRBV5-1; abundance: few; CDR3aa: CASSLARQGPNEKLFF; CDR3nt: TGCGCCAGCAGCTTGGCCCGACAGGGCCCTAATGAAAAACTGTTTTTT
d_gene: NA; len: 13; j_gene: TRBJ2-2; v_gene: TRBV20-1; abundance: few; CDR3aa: CSAKGRNTGELFF; CDR3nt: TGCAGTGCCAAAGGACGGAACACCGGGGAGCTGTTTTTT
d_gene: NA; len: 15; j_gene: TRBJ2-3; v_gene: TRBV9; abundance: many; CDR3aa: CASSSGTPPPDTQYF; CDR3nt: TGTGCCAGCAGCTCCGGGACACCACCCCCAGATACGCAGTATTTT
d_gene: NA; len: 16; j_gene: TRBJ1-3; v_gene: TRBV16; abundance: NA; CDR3aa: CASSHERRGSGNTIYF; CDR3nt: TGTGCCAGCAGCCATGAAAGGCGGGGCTCTGGAAACACCATATATTTT
d_gene: NA; len: 14; j_gene: TRBJ2-7; v_gene: TRBV4-1; abundance: few; CDR3aa: CASSHRDGYYEQYF; CDR3nt: TGCGCCAGCAGCCACCGAGACGGATACTACGAGCAGTACTTC
d_gene: NA; len: 14; j_gene: TRBJ1-6; v_gene: TRBV6-5; abundance: NA; CDR3aa: CASSYDGGCSPLHF; CDR3nt: TGTGCCAGCAGTTACGATGGGGGTTGCTCACCCCTCCACTTT